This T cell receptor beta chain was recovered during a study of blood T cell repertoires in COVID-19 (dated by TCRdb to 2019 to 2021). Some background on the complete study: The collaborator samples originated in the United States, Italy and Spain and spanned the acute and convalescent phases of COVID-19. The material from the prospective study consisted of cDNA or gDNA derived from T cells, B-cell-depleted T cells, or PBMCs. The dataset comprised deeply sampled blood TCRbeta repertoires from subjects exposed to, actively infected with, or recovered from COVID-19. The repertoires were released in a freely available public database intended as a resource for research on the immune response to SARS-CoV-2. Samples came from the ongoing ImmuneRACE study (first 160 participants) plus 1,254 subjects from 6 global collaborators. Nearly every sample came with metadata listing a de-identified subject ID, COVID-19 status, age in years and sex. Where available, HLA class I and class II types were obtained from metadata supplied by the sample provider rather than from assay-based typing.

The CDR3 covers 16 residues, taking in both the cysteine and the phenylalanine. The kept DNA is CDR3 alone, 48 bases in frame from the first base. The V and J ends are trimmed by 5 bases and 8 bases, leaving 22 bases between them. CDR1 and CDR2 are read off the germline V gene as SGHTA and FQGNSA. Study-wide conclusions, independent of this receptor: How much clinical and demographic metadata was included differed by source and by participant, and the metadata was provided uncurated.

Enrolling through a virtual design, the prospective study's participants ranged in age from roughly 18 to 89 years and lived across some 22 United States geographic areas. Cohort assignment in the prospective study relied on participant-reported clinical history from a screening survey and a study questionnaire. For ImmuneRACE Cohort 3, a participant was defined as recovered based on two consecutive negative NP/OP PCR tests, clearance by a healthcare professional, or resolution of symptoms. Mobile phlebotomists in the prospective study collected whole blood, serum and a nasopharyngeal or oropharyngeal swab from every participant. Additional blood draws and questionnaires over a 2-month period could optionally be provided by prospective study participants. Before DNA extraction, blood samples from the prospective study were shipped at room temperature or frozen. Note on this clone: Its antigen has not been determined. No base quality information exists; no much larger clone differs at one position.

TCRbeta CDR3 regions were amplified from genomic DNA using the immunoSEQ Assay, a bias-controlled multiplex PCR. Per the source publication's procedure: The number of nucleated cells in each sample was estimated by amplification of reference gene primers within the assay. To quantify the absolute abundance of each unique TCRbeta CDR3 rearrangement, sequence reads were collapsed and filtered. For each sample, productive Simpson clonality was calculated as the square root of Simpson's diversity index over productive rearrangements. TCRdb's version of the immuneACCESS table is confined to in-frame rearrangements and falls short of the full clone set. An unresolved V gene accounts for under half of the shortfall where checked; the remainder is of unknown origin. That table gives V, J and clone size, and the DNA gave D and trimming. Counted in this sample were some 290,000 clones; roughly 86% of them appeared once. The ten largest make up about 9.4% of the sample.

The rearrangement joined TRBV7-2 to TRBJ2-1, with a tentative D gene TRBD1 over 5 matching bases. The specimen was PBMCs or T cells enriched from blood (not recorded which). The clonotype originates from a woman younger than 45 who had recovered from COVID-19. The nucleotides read TGTGCCAGCAGCCCAAATTATCGGACACGATACGATGAGCAGTTCTTC. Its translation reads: CASSPNYRTRYDEQFF.